This T cell receptor (beta chain) was captured in a study of PD-1 blockade in classical Hodgkin lymphoma. Study-wide results and caveats: Newly diagnosed patients were reported to start with lower TCR diversity than healthy donors.

CDR3 length: 15 residues. The V gene's germline CDR1 is WNHNN and CDR2 SYGVQD (reference sequence). V gave up 2 bases and J gave up 1 base, with 12 bases separating them. On this clone itself: Its antigen is not identified.

Every patient was affected by relapse after autologous stem cell transplantation, while exposure to brentuximab vedotin was not uniform. Sequencing used immunoSEQ multiplex PCR; TCRdb keeps in-frame clones, though not all of them. The sample lists 98,000 or so clones, about 88% occurring once. The TCR originated in a human donor with classical Hodgkin lymphoma. The J gene is TRBJ2-7, the V gene TRBV10-1; possibly TRBD2 for D (5 bases). Here the sequenced sample was peripheral blood mononuclear cells (PBMCs), taken before the second cycle of nivolumab. The CDR3 here is CASSENRGFSYEQYF. DNA for the CDR3: TGCGCCAGCAGTGAGAATCGGGGTTTTTCCTACGAGCAGTACTTC.